The rows below give T cell receptor beta chains drawn from one sample of a study of post-analysis software for immune sequencing data. TCRdb reanalysed the PCR reads using MiXCR and keeps one entry per CDR3 protein. The repertoire consists of some 260,000 distinct CDR3 sequences, with 36% occurring once and the leading ten covering under 5.5%. Sequenced input: blood. These receptor sequences come from a girl between 5 and 17 years old with multiple sclerosis. CDR3s include the opening cysteine and the closing phenylalanine or tryptophan. A D gene is named only where the DNA matches it firmly. Clone sizes are given selectively: once, few, many, or a class where the clone is expanded.

CDR3nt: TGCGCCAGCAGCGTGGACAGGGGGAATTCACCCCTCCACTTT
CDR3aa: CASSVDRGNSPLHF
j_gene: TRBJ1-6
abundance: many
v_gene: TRBV5-1
d_gene: TRBD1

CDR3nt: TGTGCCAGCAGTGTTTCGGCTGATTACGAGCAGTACTTC
CDR3aa: CASSVSADYEQYF
j_gene: TRBJ2-7
abundance: many
v_gene: TRBV2
d_gene: .

CDR3nt: TGTGCCAGCTCCGTTAGGGGATCGAGCGAGCAGTACTTC
CDR3aa: CASSVRGSSEQYF
j_gene: TRBJ2-7
abundance: .
v_gene: TRBV27
d_gene: .

CDR3nt: TGTGCCAGCAGCCGAACAGGGAGGGGCTATGGCTACACCTTC
CDR3aa: CASSRTGRGYGYTF
j_gene: TRBJ1-2
abundance: many
v_gene: TRBV5-6
d_gene: .

CDR3nt: TGTGCCAGCAGTTCCCTCGAAGGGGGCATCGCTGGGGCCAACGTCCTGACTTTC
CDR3aa: CASSSLEGGIAGANVLTF
j_gene: TRBJ2-6
abundance: few
v_gene: TRBV28
d_gene: TRBD1

CDR3nt: TGCAGTGCTACGACTAGCGGGAGGGCAGATACGCAGTATTTT
CDR3aa: CSATTSGRADTQYF
j_gene: TRBJ2-3
abundance: once
v_gene: TRBV20-1
d_gene: TRBD2

CDR3nt: TGCGCCAGCAGATGTAGCGGGGCCAAGGACGAGCAGTACTTC
CDR3aa: CASRCSGAKDEQYF
j_gene: TRBJ2-7
abundance: few
v_gene: TRBV10-1
d_gene: TRBD2

CDR3nt: TGTGCCAGCAGCTTAGCCGGCCTCCTCTCCTACGAGCAGTACTTC
CDR3aa: CASSLAGLLSYEQYF
j_gene: TRBJ2-7
abundance: .
v_gene: TRBV7-9
d_gene: .

CDR3nt: TGCAGTCCTAGGCGGACTTCTAGCACAGATACGCAGTATTTT
CDR3aa: CSPRRTSSTDTQYF
j_gene: TRBJ2-3
abundance: many
v_gene: TRBV20-1
d_gene: .

CDR3nt: TGTGCCAGCAGCTTCGGCCTAGCGGATTACAATGAGCAGTTCTTC
CDR3aa: CASSFGLADYNEQFF
j_gene: TRBJ2-1
abundance: .
v_gene: TRBV7-9
d_gene: TRBD2

CDR3nt: TGTGCCAGCACCCCGACAGGGAACACCGGGGAGCTGTTTTTT
CDR3aa: CASTPTGNTGELFF
j_gene: TRBJ2-2
abundance: .
v_gene: TRBV3-1
d_gene: .

CDR3nt: TGTGCCAGCAGCTTAGTCATAGCGGGAGGGAGCACAGATACGCAGTATTTT
CDR3aa: CASSLVIAGGSTDTQYF
j_gene: TRBJ2-3
abundance: many
v_gene: TRBV11-2
d_gene: TRBD2

CDR3nt: TGTGCCAGCAGCCGCGGACAGAGGAATTCACCCCTCCACTTT
CDR3aa: CASSRGQRNSPLHF
j_gene: TRBJ1-6
abundance: few
v_gene: TRBV3-1
d_gene: .

CDR3nt: TGCGCCAGCAGCTTGGACGGCCGGGGAACAGATACGCAGTATTTT
CDR3aa: CASSLDGRGTDTQYF
j_gene: TRBJ2-3
abundance: many
v_gene: TRBV5-1
d_gene: .

CDR3nt: TGTGCCAGCAGTCGGGACAGGGGTGGACCACCCCTCCACTTT
CDR3aa: CASSRDRGGPPLHF
j_gene: TRBJ1-6
abundance: .
v_gene: TRBV6-5
d_gene: TRBD1

CDR3nt: TGTGCCAGCAGCTTGGGGGCACAACCAACCGGCCAGCCCCAGCATTTT
CDR3aa: CASSLGAQPTGQPQHF
j_gene: TRBJ1-5
abundance: many
v_gene: TRBV5-6
d_gene: .

CDR3nt: TGTGCCAGCGCTGGGGGACGGGAGAATTATCGAACAGATACGCAGTATTTT
CDR3aa: CASAGGRENYRTDTQYF
j_gene: TRBJ2-3
abundance: many
v_gene: TRBV12-3/TRBV12-4
d_gene: .

CDR3nt: TGCGCCAGCAGCTTGGTTGGGGAGGCCGCAGATACGCAGTATTTT
CDR3aa: CASSLVGEAADTQYF
j_gene: TRBJ2-3
abundance: few
v_gene: TRBV5-1
d_gene: .

CDR3nt: TGTGCCAGCAGCTTAGTGGCTGGGCCGAACGAGCAGTACTTC
CDR3aa: CASSLVAGPNEQYF
j_gene: TRBJ2-7
abundance: .
v_gene: TRBV7-2
d_gene: .

CDR3nt: TGTGCCAGCAGTCTCTCCTCCGATCAGCCCCAGCATTTT
CDR3aa: CASSLSSDQPQHF
j_gene: TRBJ1-5
abundance: many
v_gene: TRBV6-5
d_gene: .

CDR3nt: TGCGCCAGCAGCCGACCGACTAGCGGGGACTACGAGCAGTACTTC
CDR3aa: CASSRPTSGDYEQYF
j_gene: TRBJ2-7
abundance: .
v_gene: TRBV4-1
d_gene: TRBD2

CDR3nt: TGTGCCAGCAGCCCAGGGGGGTTCTACAATGAGCAGTTCTTC
CDR3aa: CASSPGGFYNEQFF
j_gene: TRBJ2-1
abundance: .
v_gene: TRBV3-1
d_gene: .

CDR3nt: TGTGCCAGCAGCCTGACTAGCGGGGGGGCTATAGTTGAGCAGTTCTTC
CDR3aa: CASSLTSGGAIVEQFF
j_gene: TRBJ2-1
abundance: many
v_gene: TRBV7-2
d_gene: TRBD2

CDR3nt: TGTGCCACCAGCAGAGAGTCTAGAAATGAGCAGTTCTTC
CDR3aa: CATSRESRNEQFF
j_gene: TRBJ2-1
abundance: .
v_gene: TRBV15
d_gene: .

CDR3nt: TGTGCCAGCAGCCTAGCCGGGACAAAGTCCACAGATACGCAGTATTTT
CDR3aa: CASSLAGTKSTDTQYF
j_gene: TRBJ2-3
abundance: many
v_gene: TRBV7-2
d_gene: .

CDR3nt: TGTGCCAGCAGTTTCGGACAGGGGGCAAGTCAGCCCCAGCATTTT
CDR3aa: CASSFGQGASQPQHF
j_gene: TRBJ1-5
abundance: .
v_gene: TRBV27
d_gene: TRBD1

CDR3nt: TGTGCCAGCAGCCGATCCGTGGGCGTTATGAACACTGAAGCTTTCTTT
CDR3aa: CASSRSVGVMNTEAFF
j_gene: TRBJ1-1
abundance: few
v_gene: TRBV11-2
d_gene: .

CDR3nt: TGTGCCAGCAGTTTAGGGGGGCCAGATACGCAGTATTTT
CDR3aa: CASSLGGPDTQYF
j_gene: TRBJ2-3
abundance: many
v_gene: TRBV12-3/TRBV12-4
d_gene: .

CDR3nt: TGTGCCAGCAGCTCAACTAGCAGAGGGGAGACCCAGTACTTC
CDR3aa: CASSSTSRGETQYF
j_gene: TRBJ2-5
abundance: .
v_gene: TRBV7-9
d_gene: .

CDR3nt: TGCAGGGGGGGAGGGGGCACTGAAGCTTTCTTT
CDR3aa: CRGGGGTEAFF
j_gene: TRBJ1-1
abundance: many
v_gene: TRBV29-1
d_gene: .

CDR3nt: TGCGCCAGCAGCCCCACAATCTGGGGGCCTCCCTTTAACACTGAAGCTTTCTTT
CDR3aa: CASSPTIWGPPFNTEAFF
j_gene: TRBJ1-1
abundance: .
v_gene: TRBV5-1
d_gene: .

CDR3nt: TGCGCCAGCAGCCAAGGTCCCTCCAATGAGCAGTACTTC
CDR3aa: CASSQGPSNEQYF
j_gene: TRBJ2-5
abundance: .
v_gene: TRBV4-1
d_gene: .

CDR3nt: TGTGCCAGCAGCCAACGGACAGGGGGCTACACCGGGGAGCTGTTTTTT
CDR3aa: CASSQRTGGYTGELFF
j_gene: TRBJ2-2
abundance: few
v_gene: TRBV3-1
d_gene: TRBD1

CDR3nt: TGTGCCAGCATTCACCCGGGGACCGAAAAACTGTTTTTT
CDR3aa: CASIHPGTEKLFF
j_gene: TRBJ1-4
abundance: few
v_gene: TRBV28
d_gene: .

CDR3nt: TGCAGCGTTTGGCTCCGGTTCCAAGAGACCCAGTACTTC
CDR3aa: CSVWLRFQETQYF
j_gene: TRBJ2-5
abundance: many
v_gene: TRBV29-1
d_gene: .

CDR3nt: TGCGCCAGCAGCCCGGACAGATTCAATCAGCCCCAGCATTTT
CDR3aa: CASSPDRFNQPQHF
j_gene: TRBJ1-5
abundance: many
v_gene: TRBV5-1
d_gene: .

CDR3nt: TGCGCCAGCAGCATAGGACAGGCCAAGAACCAAGAGACCCAGTACTTC
CDR3aa: CASSIGQAKNQETQYF
j_gene: TRBJ2-5
abundance: .
v_gene: TRBV5-1
d_gene: TRBD1

CDR3nt: TGCAGTGCTACCCTCACAGATACGCAGTATTTT
CDR3aa: CSATLTDTQYF
j_gene: TRBJ2-3
abundance: many
v_gene: TRBV20-1
d_gene: .

CDR3nt: TGCAGTGCTAGAGAACGGACGGGAGTAGAGACCCAGTACTTC
CDR3aa: CSARERTGVETQYF
j_gene: TRBJ2-5
abundance: many
v_gene: TRBV20-1
d_gene: .

CDR3nt: TGCGCCAGCAGCCTCCCTCTAGCGGTTATTTACAATGAGCAGTTCTTC
CDR3aa: CASSLPLAVIYNEQFF
j_gene: TRBJ2-1
abundance: .
v_gene: TRBV5-1
d_gene: TRBD2

CDR3nt: TGTGCCAGTAGTATTATGGGACAGATACAGTACTTC
CDR3aa: CASSIMGQIQYF
j_gene: TRBJ2-4
abundance: few
v_gene: TRBV19
d_gene: TRBD1

CDR3nt: TGCAGCGTTCGTCCGGCGGAAGAGCAGTACTTC
CDR3aa: CSVRPAEEQYF
j_gene: TRBJ2-5
abundance: few
v_gene: TRBV29-1
d_gene: .

CDR3nt: TGTGCCAGCTGCTCGGGACAGAGTGCCTACGAGCAGTACTTC
CDR3aa: CASCSGQSAYEQYF
j_gene: TRBJ2-7
abundance: .
v_gene: TRBV2
d_gene: TRBD1

CDR3nt: TGCAGTGCTCTGACGGGGAGAAGCTACACCTTC
CDR3aa: CSALTGRSYTF
j_gene: TRBJ1-2
abundance: .
v_gene: TRBV20-1
d_gene: .

CDR3nt: TGTGCCAGTCTTTTGACGGACAGGGTAGACTACGAGCAGTACTTC
CDR3aa: CASLLTDRVDYEQYF
j_gene: TRBJ2-7
abundance: .
v_gene: TRBV21-1
d_gene: .

CDR3nt: TGTGCCATCAGTGAGGGCCAGGGGATGAGGGCTTTCTTT
CDR3aa: CAISEGQGMRAFF
j_gene: TRBJ1-1
abundance: few
v_gene: TRBV10-3
d_gene: .

CDR3nt: TGTGCCAGCAGTTCCCCAACCTCTGGGGCCAACGTCCTGACTTTC
CDR3aa: CASSSPTSGANVLTF
j_gene: TRBJ2-6
abundance: .
v_gene: TRBV27
d_gene: .

CDR3nt: TGTGCCAGCAGCTGGGGGGGTGGAGGGTACAATGAGCAGTTCTTC
CDR3aa: CASSWGGGGYNEQFF
j_gene: TRBJ2-1
abundance: .
v_gene: TRBV11-3
d_gene: TRBD2